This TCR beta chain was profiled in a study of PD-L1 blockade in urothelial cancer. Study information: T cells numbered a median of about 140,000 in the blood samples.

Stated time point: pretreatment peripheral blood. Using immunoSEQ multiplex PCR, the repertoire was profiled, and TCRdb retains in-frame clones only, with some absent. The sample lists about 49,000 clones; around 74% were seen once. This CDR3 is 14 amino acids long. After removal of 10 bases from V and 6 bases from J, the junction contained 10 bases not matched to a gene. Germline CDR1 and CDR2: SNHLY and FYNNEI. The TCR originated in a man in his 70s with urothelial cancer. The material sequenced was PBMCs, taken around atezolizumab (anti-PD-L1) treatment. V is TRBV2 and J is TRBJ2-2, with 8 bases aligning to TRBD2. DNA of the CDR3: TGTGCCACTCCTAGGGAGCGGGAGCCCGGGGAGCTGTTTTTT. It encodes CATPREREPGELFF.